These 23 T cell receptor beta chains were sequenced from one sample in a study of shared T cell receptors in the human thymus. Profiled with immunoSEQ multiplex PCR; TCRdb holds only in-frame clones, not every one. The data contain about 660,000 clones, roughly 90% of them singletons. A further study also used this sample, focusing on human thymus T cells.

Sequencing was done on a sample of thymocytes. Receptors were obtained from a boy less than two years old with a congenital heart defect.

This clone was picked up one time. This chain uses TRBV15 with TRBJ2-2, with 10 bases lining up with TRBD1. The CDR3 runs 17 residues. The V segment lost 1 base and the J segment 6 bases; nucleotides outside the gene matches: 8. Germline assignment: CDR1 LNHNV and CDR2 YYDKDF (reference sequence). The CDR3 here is CATSRAPWTGGPGELFF. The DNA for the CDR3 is TGTGCCACCAGCAGAGCCCCATGGACAGGGGGACCCGGGGAGCTGTTTTTT.

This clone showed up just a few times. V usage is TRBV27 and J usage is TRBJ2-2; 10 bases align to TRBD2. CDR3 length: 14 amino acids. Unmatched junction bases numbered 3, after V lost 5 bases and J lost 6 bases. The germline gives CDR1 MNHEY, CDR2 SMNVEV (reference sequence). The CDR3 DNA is TGTGCCAGCAGTCGGACTAGCGGCGCCGGGGAGCTGTTTTTT. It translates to CASSRTSGAGELFF.

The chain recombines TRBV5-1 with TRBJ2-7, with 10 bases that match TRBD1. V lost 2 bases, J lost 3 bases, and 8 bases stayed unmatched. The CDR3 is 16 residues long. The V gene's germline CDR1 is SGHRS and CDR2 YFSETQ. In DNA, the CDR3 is TGCGCCAGCAGCTTTATGCCCGGGACAGGGGACTACGAGCAGTACTTC. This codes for CASSFMPGTGDYEQYF.

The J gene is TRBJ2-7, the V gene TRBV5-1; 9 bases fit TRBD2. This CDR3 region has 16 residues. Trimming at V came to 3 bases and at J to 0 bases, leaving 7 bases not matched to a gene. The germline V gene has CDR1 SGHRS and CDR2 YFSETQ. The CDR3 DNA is TGCGCCAGCAGCTCACAACTAGCGGGTCACTCCTACGAGCAGTACTTC. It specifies CASSSQLAGHSYEQYF.

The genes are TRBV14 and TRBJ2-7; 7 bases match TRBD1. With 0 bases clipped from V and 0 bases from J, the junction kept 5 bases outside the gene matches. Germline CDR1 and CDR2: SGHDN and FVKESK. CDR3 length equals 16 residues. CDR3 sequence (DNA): TGTGCCAGCAGCCAAGATCAGGGGGATCGCTCCTACGAGCAGTACTTC. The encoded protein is CASSQDQGDRSYEQYF.

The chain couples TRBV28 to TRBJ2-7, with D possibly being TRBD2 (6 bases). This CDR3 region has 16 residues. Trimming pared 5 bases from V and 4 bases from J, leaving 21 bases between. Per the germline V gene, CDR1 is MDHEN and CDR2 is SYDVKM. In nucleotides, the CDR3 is TGTGCCAGCAGTCCATCACCGGACTACCACAGGTACGAGCAGTACTTC. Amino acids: CASSPSPDYHRYEQYF. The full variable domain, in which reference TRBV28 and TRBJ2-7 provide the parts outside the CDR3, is DVKVTQSSRYLVKRTGEKVFLECVQDMDHENMFWYRQDPGLGLRLIYFSYDVKMKEKGDIPEGYSVSREKKERFSLILESASTNQTSMYLCASSPSPDYHRYEQYFGPGTRLTVT.

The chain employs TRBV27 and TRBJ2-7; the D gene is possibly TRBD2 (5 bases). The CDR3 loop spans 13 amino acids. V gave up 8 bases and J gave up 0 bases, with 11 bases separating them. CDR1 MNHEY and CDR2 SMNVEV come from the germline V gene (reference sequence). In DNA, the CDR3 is TGTGCCAGCCGCGGGCTCCTCTCCTACGAGCAGTACTTC. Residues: CASRGLLSYEQYF.

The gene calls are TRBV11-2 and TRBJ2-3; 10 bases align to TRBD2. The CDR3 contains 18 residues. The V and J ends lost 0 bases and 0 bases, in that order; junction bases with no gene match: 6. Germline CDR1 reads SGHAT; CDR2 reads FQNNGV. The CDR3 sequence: CASSLDPGLAASTDTQYF. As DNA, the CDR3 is TGTGCCAGCAGCTTAGATCCCGGACTAGCGGCTAGCACAGATACGCAGTATTTT.

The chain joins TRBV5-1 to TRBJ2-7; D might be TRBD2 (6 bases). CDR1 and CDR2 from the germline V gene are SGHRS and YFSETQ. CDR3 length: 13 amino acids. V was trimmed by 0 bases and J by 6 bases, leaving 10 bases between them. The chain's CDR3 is CASSLATSTEQYF. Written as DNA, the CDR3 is TGCGCCAGCAGCTTGGCTACTAGCACCGAGCAGTACTTC.

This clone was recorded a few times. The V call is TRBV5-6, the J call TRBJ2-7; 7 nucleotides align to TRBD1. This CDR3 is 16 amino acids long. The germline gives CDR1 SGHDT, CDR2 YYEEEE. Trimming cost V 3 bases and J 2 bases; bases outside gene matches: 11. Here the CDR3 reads CASSSITGTVPYEQYF. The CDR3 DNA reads TGTGCCAGCAGCTCAATAACCGGGACAGTGCCCTACGAGCAGTACTTC.

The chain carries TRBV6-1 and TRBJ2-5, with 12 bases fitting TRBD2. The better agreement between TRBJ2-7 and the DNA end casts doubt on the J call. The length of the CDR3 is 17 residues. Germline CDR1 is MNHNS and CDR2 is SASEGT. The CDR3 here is CASSESLAGGSDYEQYF. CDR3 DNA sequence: TGTGCCAGCAGTGAATCCCTAGCGGGAGGGAGTGACTACGAGCAGTACTTC.

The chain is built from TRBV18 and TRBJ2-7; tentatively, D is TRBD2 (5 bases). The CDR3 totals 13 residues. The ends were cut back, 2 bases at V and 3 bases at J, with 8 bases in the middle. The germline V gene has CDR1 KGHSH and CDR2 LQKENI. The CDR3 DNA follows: TGTGCCAGCTCACCAAAGCGGAGCTACGAGCAGTACTTC. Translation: CASSPKRSYEQYF.

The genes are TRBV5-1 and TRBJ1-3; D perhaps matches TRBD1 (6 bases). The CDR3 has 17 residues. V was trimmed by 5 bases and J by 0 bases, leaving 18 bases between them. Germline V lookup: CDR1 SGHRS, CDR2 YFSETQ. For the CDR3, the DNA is TGCGCCAGCAGTTCGACCAGGGGCCCAAACTCTGGAAACACCATATATTTT. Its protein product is CASSSTRGPNSGNTIYF. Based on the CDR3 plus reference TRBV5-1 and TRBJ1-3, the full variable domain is KAGVTQTPRYLIKTRGQQVTLSCSPISGHRSVSWYQQTPGQGLQFLFEYFSETQRNKGNFPGRFSGRQFSNSRSEMNVSTLELGDSALYLCASSSTRGPNSGNTIYFGEGSWLTVV.

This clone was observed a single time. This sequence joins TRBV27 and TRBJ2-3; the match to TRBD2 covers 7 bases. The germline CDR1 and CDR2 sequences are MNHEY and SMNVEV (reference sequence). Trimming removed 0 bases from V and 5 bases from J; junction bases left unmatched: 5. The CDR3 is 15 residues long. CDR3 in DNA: TGTGCCAGCAGTTTATCTTCGGGAGGTGTAGATACGCAGTATTTT. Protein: CASSLSSGGVDTQYF.

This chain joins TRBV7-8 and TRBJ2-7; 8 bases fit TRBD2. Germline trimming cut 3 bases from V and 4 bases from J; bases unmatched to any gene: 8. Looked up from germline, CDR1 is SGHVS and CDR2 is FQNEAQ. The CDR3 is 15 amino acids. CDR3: CASSLGPTSEYEQYF. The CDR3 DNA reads TGTGCCAGCAGCTTGGGACCGACTAGCGAGTACGAGCAGTACTTC.

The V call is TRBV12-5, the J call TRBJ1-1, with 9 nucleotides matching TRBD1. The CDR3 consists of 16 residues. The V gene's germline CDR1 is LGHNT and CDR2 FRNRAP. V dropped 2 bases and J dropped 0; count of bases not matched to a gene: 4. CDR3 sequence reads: CASGLLRTGVNTEAFF. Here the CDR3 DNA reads TGTGCTAGTGGTTTGCTCCGGACAGGGGTGAACACTGAAGCTTTCTTT.

The CDR3 region has the DNA TGCGCCAGCAGCCAAGAGAGGAGCGGGGTAGACAATGAGCAGTTCTTC. Translating gives CASSQERSGVDNEQFF. The gene calls are TRBV4-3 and TRBJ2-1, with 7 positions matching TRBD2. The CDR3 has 16 residues. Unmatched junction bases numbered 7, after V lost 0 bases and J lost 5 bases. Per germline, CDR1 LGHNA and CDR2 YSLEER.

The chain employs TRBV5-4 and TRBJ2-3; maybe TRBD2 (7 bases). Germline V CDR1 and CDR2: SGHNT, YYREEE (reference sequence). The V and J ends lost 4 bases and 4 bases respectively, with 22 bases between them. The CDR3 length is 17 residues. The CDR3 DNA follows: TGTGCCAGCAGCCGTGTGGGAAGCGGGACAACACCAGATACGCAGTATTTT. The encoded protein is CASSRVGSGTTPDTQYF.

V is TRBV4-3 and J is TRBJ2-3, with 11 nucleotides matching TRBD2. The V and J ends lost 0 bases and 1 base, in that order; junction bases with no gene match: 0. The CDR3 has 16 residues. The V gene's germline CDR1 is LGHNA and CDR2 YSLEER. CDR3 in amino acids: CASSQDSGGGTDTQYF. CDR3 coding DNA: TGCGCCAGCAGCCAAGATAGCGGGGGGGGCACAGATACGCAGTATTTT.

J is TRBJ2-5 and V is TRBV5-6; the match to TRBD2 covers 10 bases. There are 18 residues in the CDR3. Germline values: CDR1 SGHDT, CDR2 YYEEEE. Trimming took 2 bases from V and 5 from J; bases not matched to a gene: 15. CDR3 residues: CASSFDRAASGRMETQYF. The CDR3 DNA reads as TGTGCCAGCAGCTTTGACAGGGCGGCTAGCGGGAGAATGGAGACCCAGTACTTC.

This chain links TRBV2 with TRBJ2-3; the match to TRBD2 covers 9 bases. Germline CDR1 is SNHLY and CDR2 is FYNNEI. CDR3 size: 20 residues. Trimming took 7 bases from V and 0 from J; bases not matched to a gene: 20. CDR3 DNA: TGTGCCAGCATCCCCAGGCTAATACATAGCGGGAGAGACAGCACAGATACGCAGTATTTT. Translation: CASIPRLIHSGRDSTDTQYF.

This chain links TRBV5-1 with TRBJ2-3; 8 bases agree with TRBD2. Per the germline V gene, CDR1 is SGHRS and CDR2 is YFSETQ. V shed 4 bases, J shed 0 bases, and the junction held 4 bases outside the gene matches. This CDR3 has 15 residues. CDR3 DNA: TGCGCCAGCAGCCCCATAGCGGGGAGCACAGATACGCAGTATTTT. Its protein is CASSPIAGSTDTQYF.

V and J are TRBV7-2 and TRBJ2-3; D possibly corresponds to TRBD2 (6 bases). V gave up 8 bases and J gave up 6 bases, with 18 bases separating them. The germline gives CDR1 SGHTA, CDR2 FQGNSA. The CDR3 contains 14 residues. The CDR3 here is CASRLGGLEDTQYF. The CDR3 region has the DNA TGTGCCAGCCGCCTGGGGGGTCTAGAGGATACGCAGTATTTT.